This T cell receptor (beta chain) was sequenced for a study of CD4 and CD8 cells across lung adenocarcinoma regions. The patients had localized lung adenocarcinoma, a non-small cell subtype. The CDR3 sequence is 13 residues long. CDR1 MNHNS and CDR2 SASEGT come from the germline V gene. Deletions cut 8 bases from V and 8 bases from J, with 15 bases between. Each CDR3 protein gets one entry after TCRdb re-called the PCR reads with MiXCR. The sample includes under 20,000 distinct CDR3 sequences, roughly 51% of them seen just once. This clonotype was observed a few times. The sample comprised CD8+ T cells from the center of a lung tumor. The clonotype was recovered from a female donor with lung adenocarcinoma. The CD4 and CD8 labels of this study may be unreliable. J is TRBJ1-4 and V is TRBV6-1; D is unclear. CDR3 protein: CASAPDGEEKLFF. DNA for the CDR3: TGTGCCAGCGCGCCCGACGGTGAAGAAAAACTGTTTTTT.